Listed here is a single TCR beta chain. This clonotype was counted a few times. The antigen it binds to is not known. Per-base quality was not reported, and no clone a single base away is much larger than it. These data belong to a study of T cell repertoires in cytomegalovirus infection (dated by TCRdb to 2018 to 2020). With respect to the entire study: The HLA type of each donor mattered for the analysis, because public TCR beta signatures pointed to carriage of CMV infection along with the matching HLA type.

General study outcomes and caveats: The ex vivo response was dominated by HLA-C-restricted CMV-specific TCR beta clonotypes, which also provided the single most frequent clonotype in two of eight donors. Carriers of CMV infection plus the relevant HLA type were discriminated by the cumulative frequency of public TCR beta family members in the study cohort and in an independent approximately 400-donor cohort.

The germline V gene (reference sequence) provides CDR1 SEHNR and CDR2 FQNEAQ. After removal of 4 bases from V and 3 bases from J, the junction retains 7 bases not matched to a gene. Measured from the cysteine to the phenylalanine, the CDR3 is 16 residues long. CDR3 DNA only is kept here, 48 bases in frame from base 1. For sequencing, an Illumina HiSeq 1500 was employed. In TCRdb, the public reads were trimmed at Q25 with fastp and aligned with MiXCR, with productive beta chains retained. Rows are combined by CDR3 protein, so each entry shows the most common genes and DNA. This sample comprises a few hundred thousand distinct CDR3 sequences, approximately 15% of them detected only once. Of the sample, about 45% is held by the ten largest clones.

The sequenced material came from CD8+ T cells from PBMCs. In this chain, TRBV7-9 is recombined with TRBJ2-1; the central 9 bases match TRBD1. The receptor was derived from a human donor in good health (CMV status not recorded). Some clones in this sample may be carry-over from other donors' samples. DNA sequence: TGTGCCAGCAGCTCGGTGACAGGGGGTTTCTACAATGAGCAGTTCTTC. Translated, this gives CASSSVTGGFYNEQFF.